This entry lists 7 T cell receptor beta chains sequenced from one sample in a study of T cell repertoires in aging, cancer and after chemotherapy. TCR beta rearrangements were amplified from peripheral blood genomic DNA. Multiplex touch-down PCR with TRB-A/B primers amplified rearranged V-D-J TRB sequences. TCRdb passed the multiplex PCR reads through MiXCR, listing each CDR3 protein once. The sample has around 1,600 distinct CDR3 sequences, around a fifth seen once; the top ten hold about 7.5%. The sequenced sample was blood. These receptors were obtained from a human donor with a solid tumor.

The chain combines TRBV6-5 with TRBJ2-5; tentatively, D is TRBD1 (5 bases). The CDR3 totals 14 residues. Germline V gives CDR1 MNHEY, CDR2 SVGAGI. Trimming removed 0 bases at V and 3 bases at J, with 8 bases between. CDR3 in DNA: TGTGCCAGCAGTTACTCGAGACAGAAAGAGACCCAGTACTTC. Translating gives CASSYSRQKETQYF.

In its sample, this clonotype ranks as large. This chain joins TRBV19 and TRBJ2-7; 9 bases line up with TRBD1. CDR3 length equals 15 residues. Germline V gives CDR1 LNHDA, CDR2 SQIVND (reference sequence). Trimming took 8 bases from V and 1 from J; bases not matched to a gene: 9. The CDR3 reads CASGGRQGVSYEQYF. CDR3 nucleotide sequence: TGTGCCAGTGGGGGAAGACAGGGGGTATCCTACGAGCAGTACTTC.

On this clonotype itself: Given a much more abundant clone one base away, this may be a read error. The rearrangement uses TRBV5-1 and TRBJ2-7; D could derive from TRBD1 or TRBD2 (6 bases each). Germline V gene lookup returns CDR1 SGHRS and CDR2 YFSETQ. CDR3 length: 12 residues. The CDR3 coding sequence is TGCGCCAACAGCTTGGGGGGCCACGAGCAGTACTTC. Translating gives CANSLGGHEQYF. Complete variable domain (other parts from reference TRBV5-1 and TRBJ2-7): KAGVTQTPRYLIKTRGQQVTLSCSPISGHRSVSWYQQTPGQGLQFLFEYFSETQRNKGNFPGRFSGRQFSNSRSEMNVSTLELGDSALYLCANSLGGHEQYFGPGTRLTVT.

The chain carries TRBV7-2 and TRBJ2-4; 10 bases fit TRBD1. The CDR3 covers 18 residues. Germline values: CDR1 SGHTA, CDR2 FQGNSA. V lost 5 bases and J lost 8; bases outside the gene matches: 18. In nucleotides, the CDR3 is TGTGCCAGCAGCCCCCGAAGACAGGGGGCGATCATTGTAGACATTCAGTACTTC. It is translated as CASSPRRQGAIIVDIQYF.

Relative to its sample, this clonotype is medium-sized (0.01 to 0.1%). The chain carries TRBV12-3 or TRBV12-4 and TRBJ2-4, with TRBD1 identical over 7 bases. This CDR3 spans 13 amino acids. V was clipped by 3 bases and J by 7 bases; unmatched bases: 3. The CDR3 nucleotides read TGTGCCAGCAGTTTTATACAGGGGAACATTCAGTACTTC. It is translated as CASSFIQGNIQYF.

By share, this clonotype ranks as medium-sized. J is TRBJ1-4 and V is TRBV30; no definite D call. This CDR3 is built from 16 residues. V lost 7 bases and J 2 bases, leaving 20 bases between the germline ends. Germline V gene data show CDR1 as GTSNPN and CDR2 as SVGIG (reference sequence). The CDR3 region is CAFNQFSMPTNEKLFF. DNA for the CDR3: TGTGCCTTTAATCAGTTCTCCATGCCCACTAATGAAAAACTGTTTTTT.

Notes on this clonotype: Since a much larger clone is just one base distant, this may be a read error. The gene calls are TRBV6-5 and TRBJ2-7; 9 bases line up with TRBD1. This CDR3 spans 16 amino acids. Trimming removed 2 bases from V and 1 base from J; junction bases left unmatched: 6. The germline V gene encodes CDR1 MNHEY and CDR2 SVGAGI. The CDR3 coding sequence is TGTGCCAGCAGTTACCGCGGGACAGGGATTTCCTACGAGCAGTACTTC. It encodes CASSYRGTGISYEQYF.